A single sample gave rise to the 20 T cell receptor beta chains below, sequenced in a study of Ad26.COV2.S vaccination and SARS-CoV-2 variants. Measured with immunoSEQ multiplex PCR; TCRdb has only the in-frame clones, and not every one. Counted here are a few hundred thousand clones, around 87% occurring once; the ten biggest clones make up 3% to 4%. The sample's treatment: over 15 received Ad26.COV2.S at low or high dose, single or two shots; 5 received placebo; per-sample allocation not given. After the first vaccine or placebo injection, samples were drawn on day 63. Sequenced here: peripheral blood, sampled in a trial of Ad26.COV2.S vaccine versus placebo. The source of these receptors is a person between 18 and 65 years old who received the Ad26.COV2.S COVID-19 vaccine or a placebo.

The rearrangement joins TRBV10-2 to TRBJ1-1; 7 nucleotides line up with TRBD1. The CDR3 is 15 amino acids. V lost 2 bases to trimming and J lost 1 base; unmatched junction nucleotides: 4. Germline loops: CDR1 WSHSY, CDR2 SAAADI. The CDR3 DNA reads TGCGCCAGCAGTGAGCTCAGGACAGGGAACACTGAAGCTTTCTTT. Translated: CASSELRTGNTEAFF.

The chain has TRBV27 and TRBJ2-1; D unresolved. The CDR3 is made up of 12 amino acids. CDR1 is MNHEY, CDR2 SMNVEV, per germline (reference sequence). V was clipped by 6 bases and J by 7 bases, with 10 bases between them. The CDR3 DNA is TGTGCCAGCAGCCCCACCCGGAATGAGCAGTTCTTC. This codes for CASSPTRNEQFF.

This rearrangement joins TRBV7-9 to TRBJ2-7; a weak D match, TRBD1 (5 bases). Germline V gene lookup returns CDR1 SEHNR and CDR2 FQNEAQ (reference sequence). V was trimmed by 5 bases and J by 7 bases, leaving 15 bases between them. This CDR3 is built from 13 residues. The CDR3 nucleotides are TGTGCCAGCAGCCACAAGTCTTCAGGGGAGCAGTACTTC. It codes for CASSHKSSGEQYF.

The V and J genes are TRBV7-8 and TRBJ1-1, with D possibly matching TRBD1 (6 bases). Germline V gene sequence: CDR1 SGHVS, CDR2 FQNEAQ. Deletions cut 2 bases from V and 2 bases from J, with 9 bases between. The CDR3 spans 14 residues. The CDR3 coding sequence is TGTGCCAGCAGCTTACAGGGGTATAACACTGAAGCTTTCTTT. Amino acids: CASSLQGYNTEAFF. Drawing the rest from reference TRBV7-8 and TRBJ1-1, the complete variable domain is GAGVSQSPRYKVAKRGQDVALRCDPISGHVSLFWYQQALGQGPEFLTYFQNEAQLDKSGLPSDRFFAERPEGSVSTLKIQRTQQEDSAVYLCASSLQGYNTEAFFGQGTRLTVV.

CDR3 nucleotides: TGTGCCAGCAGCAGGGGTAGCGGGAACTACAATGAGCAGTTCTTC. Protein sequence: CASSRGSGNYNEQFF. This chain uses TRBV11-2 with TRBJ2-1, with 8 bases matching TRBD2. Looked up from germline, CDR1 is SGHAT and CDR2 is FQNNGV. The V gene end was trimmed by 5 bases and the J gene end by 3 bases; junction bases not matched to a gene: 6. The CDR3 runs to 15 residues.

This rearrangement joins TRBV2 to TRBJ2-3, with TRBD2 matching over 13 bases. Germline V gene data show CDR1 as SNHLY and CDR2 as FYNNEI. The CDR3 runs to 16 residues. J gave up 6 bases and V 6 bases, and 9 bases lay outside the gene matches. CDR3 residues: CASRGGLAGSWDTQYF. The CDR3 DNA is TGTGCCAGCAGGGGGGGACTAGCGGGATCTTGGGATACGCAGTATTTT.

This clone counts as medium-sized (0.01 to 0.1%). V and J are TRBV2 and TRBJ1-6, with 8 positions matching TRBD1. The CDR3 covers 14 residues. Trimming took 7 bases from V and 7 from J; bases not matched to a gene: 6. From germline, CDR1 is SNHLY and CDR2 FYNNEI. CDR3 nucleotide sequence: TGTGCCAGCAACGCGAACAGGGGGAATTCACCCCTCCACTTT. It specifies CASNANRGNSPLHF.

The CDR3 sequence: CASSQTAGGYNEQFF. As DNA, the CDR3 is TGTGCCAGCAGCCAAACCGCGGGGGGGTACAATGAGCAGTTCTTC. The chain couples TRBV3-1 (or the pseudogene TRBV3-2) to TRBJ2-1; 9 bases are shared with TRBD2. This CDR3 contains 15 residues. The germline gives CDR1 LGHDT, CDR2 YNNKEL (reference sequence). V lost 2 bases to trimming and J lost 4 bases; unmatched junction nucleotides: 3.

The chain links TRBV12-5 to TRBJ2-1; TRBD1 agrees at 9 bases. Germline V gene data show CDR1 as LGHNT and CDR2 as FRNRAP. CDR3 length: 14 residues. Trimming removed 2 bases from V and 7 bases from J; junction bases left unmatched: 3. The CDR3 region is CASGLTGGGNEQFF. The CDR3 DNA follows: TGTGCTAGTGGTTTGACAGGGGGCGGGAATGAGCAGTTCTTC.

V usage is TRBV19 and J usage is TRBJ2-1; D unclear. The CDR3 covers 15 residues. CDR1 LNHDA and CDR2 SQIVND come from the germline V gene (reference sequence). V lost 1 base and J 8 bases, leaving 15 bases between the germline ends. The CDR3 DNA is TGTGCCAGTAGTATAGGGGATATGGTGTTTGATGAGCAGTTCTTC. Its protein is CASSIGDMVFDEQFF.

This clone has a handful of counts. The V call is TRBV5-1, the J call TRBJ1-1; D is unclear. This CDR3 contains 14 residues. Germline V lookup: CDR1 SGHRS, CDR2 YFSETQ. Trimming cost V 1 base and J 0 bases, with 7 bases left between them. CDR3 region: CASSLSRLNTEAFF. In DNA, the CDR3 is TGCGCCAGCAGCTTGTCAAGATTGAACACTGAAGCTTTCTTT.

The rearrangement joins TRBV9 to TRBJ2-5, with D unclear. The CDR3 covers 15 residues. Trimming took 0 bases from V and 4 from J, leaving 13 bases between them. Looked up from germline, CDR1 is SGDLS and CDR2 is YYNGEE. The CDR3 nucleotides are TGTGCCAGCAGCGTAGATCGCCTAGGTGGAGAGACCCAGTACTTC. Translated, it gives CASSVDRLGGETQYF.

The J gene is TRBJ1-4, the V gene TRBV4-2; D ambiguous. Deletions cut 1 base from V and 0 bases from J, with 33 bases between. The CDR3 extends over 24 amino acids. Per the germline V gene, CDR1 is LGHNA and CDR2 is YNFKEQ. DNA for the CDR3: TGTGCCAGCAGCCAAGTATCTCACATACCGGCGGTCAAATCTTTGACATCAACTAATGAAAAACTGTTTTTT. It yields the protein CASSQVSHIPAVKSLTSTNEKLFF.

The rearrangement uses TRBV18 and TRBJ1-1, with a tentative D call TRBD1 (5 bases). This CDR3 region has 15 residues. V lost 0 bases, J lost 0 bases, and 8 bases lay in between. Germline-derived CDR1 and CDR2 are KGHSH and LQKENI. The CDR3 DNA is TGTGCCAGCTCACCACCGGAGGACATGAACACTGAAGCTTTCTTT. This codes for CASSPPEDMNTEAFF.

The V call is TRBV29-1, the J call TRBJ2-1; D is unresolved. The ends were cut back, 3 bases at V and 5 bases at J, with 8 bases in the middle. CDR1 is SQVTM, CDR2 ANQGSEA, per germline. The length of the CDR3 is 12 residues. CDR3 protein: CSVDKQNNEQFF. As DNA, the CDR3 is TGCAGCGTTGACAAGCAGAACAATGAGCAGTTCTTC.

This chain joins TRBV9 and TRBJ1-2; 7 nucleotides line up with TRBD1. Germline V CDR1 and CDR2: SGDLS, YYNGEE. The CDR3 runs to 15 residues. The trim removed 0 bases at V and 4 bases at J, leaving 6 bases unmatched. This chain's CDR3 is CASSVGRGQGYGYTF. CDR3 sequence (DNA): TGTGCCAGCAGCGTAGGGAGGGGGCAAGGCTATGGCTACACCTTC.

Remarks on this clone: Other DNA variants within this sample encode the same CDR3. The V call is TRBV9, the J call TRBJ1-4; D unresolved. Germline V gene sequence: CDR1 SGDLS, CDR2 YYNGEE. This CDR3 contains 13 residues. Trimming cost V 4 bases and J 7 bases, with 11 bases left between them. The CDR3 here is CASSPREGEKLFF. The CDR3 region has the DNA TGTGCCAGCAGCCCCCGGGAGGGTGAAAAACTGTTTTTT.

This chain connects TRBV7-2 to TRBJ1-1, with TRBD1 as a possible D gene (6 bases). Trimming removed 1 base at V and 8 bases at J, with 17 bases between. Germline V gene data show CDR1 as SGHTA and CDR2 as FQGNSA. There are 15 residues in the CDR3. The CDR3, as DNA: TGTGCCAGCAGCTTAGGGCCCGGGCCGACAGGAGAAGCTTTCTTT. This encodes CASSLGPGPTGEAFF.

The chain links TRBV29-1 to TRBJ2-3; D might be TRBD2 (6 bases). Germline loops: CDR1 SQVTM, CDR2 ANQGSEA. This CDR3 is 16 amino acids long. Trimming stripped 2 bases from V and 3 bases from J, with 18 bases between. The CDR3 sequence: CSVELRGGGPTDTQYF. CDR3 sequence (DNA): TGCAGCGTTGAACTCCGGGGCGGAGGGCCTACAGATACGCAGTATTTT.

V gene TRBV10-3 combines with J gene TRBJ2-3; TRBD1 matches 8 bases. The V gene's germline CDR1 is ENHRY and CDR2 SYGVKD. CDR3 length: 16 residues. The V segment lost 6 bases and the J segment 3 bases; nucleotides outside the gene matches: 11. The CDR3 loop reads CAISVGQGEFTDTQYF. In nucleotides, the CDR3 is TGTGCCATCAGCGTAGGACAGGGCGAATTTACAGATACGCAGTATTTT.